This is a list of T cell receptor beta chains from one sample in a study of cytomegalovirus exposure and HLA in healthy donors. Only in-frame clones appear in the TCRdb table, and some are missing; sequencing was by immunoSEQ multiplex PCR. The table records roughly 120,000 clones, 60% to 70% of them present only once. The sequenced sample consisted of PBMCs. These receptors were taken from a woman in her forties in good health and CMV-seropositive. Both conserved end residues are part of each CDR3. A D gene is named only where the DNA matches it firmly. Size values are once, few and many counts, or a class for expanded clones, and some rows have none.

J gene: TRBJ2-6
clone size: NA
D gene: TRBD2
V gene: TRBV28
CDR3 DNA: TGTGCCAGCAGTCCCAACCTTCCCGGGACTAGAAGCTCTGGGGCCAACGTCCTGACTTTC
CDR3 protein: CASSPNLPGTRSSGANVLTF

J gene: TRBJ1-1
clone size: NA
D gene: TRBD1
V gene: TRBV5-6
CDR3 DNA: TGTGCCAGCAGCCTCCGGGACAGGGGAGTGGTTCCTGAAGCTTTCTTT
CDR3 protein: CASSLRDRGVVPEAFF

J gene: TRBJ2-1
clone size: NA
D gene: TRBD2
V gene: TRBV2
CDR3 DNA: TGTGCCAGCAGTGGTATTAAGCGGGAGGGAAGAAAGTTCTTC
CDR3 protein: CASSGIKREGRKFF

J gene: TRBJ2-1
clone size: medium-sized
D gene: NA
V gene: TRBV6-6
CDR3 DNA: TGTGCCAGCCATCCAAGGGGGATATCCTACAATGAGCAGTTCTTC
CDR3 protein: CASHPRGISYNEQFF

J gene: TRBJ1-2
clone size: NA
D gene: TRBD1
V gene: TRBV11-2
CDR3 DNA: TGTGCCAGCACCGGGACAGGGGCTAACTATGGCTACACCTTC
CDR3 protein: CASTGTGANYGYTF

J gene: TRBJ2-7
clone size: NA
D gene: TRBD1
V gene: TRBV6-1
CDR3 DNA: TGTGCCAGCGATAGGGGGCCCTACGAGCAGTACTTC
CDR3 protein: CASDRGPYEQYF

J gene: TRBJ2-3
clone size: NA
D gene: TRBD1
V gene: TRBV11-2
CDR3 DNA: TGTGCCAGCAGCTATGGACAGGCCGGGGGCACAGATACGCAGTATTTT
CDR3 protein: CASSYGQAGGTDTQYF

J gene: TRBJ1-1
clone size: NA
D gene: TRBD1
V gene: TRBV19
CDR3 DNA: TGTGCCAGTAGTTCACAGGGGTACACTGAAGCTTTCTTT
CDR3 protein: CASSSQGYTEAFF

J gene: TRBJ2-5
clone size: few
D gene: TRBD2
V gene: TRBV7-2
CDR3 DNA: TGTGCCAGCAGCGCAGGCCAGCGGGGCCAAGAGACCCAGTACTTC
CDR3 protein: CASSAGQRGQETQYF

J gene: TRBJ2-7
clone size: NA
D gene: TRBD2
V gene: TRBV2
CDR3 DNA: TGTGCCAGCAGCCCGGGACTAGCCCCTCGGGAGCAGTACTTC
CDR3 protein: CASSPGLAPREQYF

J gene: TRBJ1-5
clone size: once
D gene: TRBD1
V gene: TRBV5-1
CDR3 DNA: TGCGCCAGCAGCATAGGGACAGCTAGCAATCAGCCCCAGCATTTT
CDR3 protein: CASSIGTASNQPQHF

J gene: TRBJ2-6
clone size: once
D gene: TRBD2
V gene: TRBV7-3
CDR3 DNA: TGTGCCAGCAGCTCGCGACTAGCGGGAGCTGGGGCCAACGTCCTGACTTTC
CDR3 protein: CASSSRLAGAGANVLTF

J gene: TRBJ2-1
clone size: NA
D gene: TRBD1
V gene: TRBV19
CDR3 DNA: TGTGCCAGTAGTCCGCGACGGGACAGCTCTGAGCAGTTCTTC
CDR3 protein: CASSPRRDSSEQFF

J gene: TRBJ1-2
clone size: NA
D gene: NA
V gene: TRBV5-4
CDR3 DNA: TGTGCCAGCAGCTTGGTTGGAGTAACTGGCTACACCTTC
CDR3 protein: CASSLVGVTGYTF

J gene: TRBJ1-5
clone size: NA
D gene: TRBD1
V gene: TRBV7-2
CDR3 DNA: TGTGCCAGCAGCTCGGGACAGAATAGCAATCAGCCCCAGCATTTT
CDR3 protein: CASSSGQNSNQPQHF

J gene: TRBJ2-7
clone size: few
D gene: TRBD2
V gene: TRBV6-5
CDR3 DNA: TGTGCCGCGGGGGATTTCAGGAACGAGCAGTACTTC
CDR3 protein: CAAGDFRNEQYF

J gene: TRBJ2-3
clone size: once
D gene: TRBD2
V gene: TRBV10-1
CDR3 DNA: TGCGCCAGCTCAGGACTAGCGGGAGGAGATACGCAGTATTTT
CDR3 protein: CASSGLAGGDTQYF

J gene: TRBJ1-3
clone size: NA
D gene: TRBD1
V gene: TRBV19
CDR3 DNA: TGTGCCAGTGTAGCGTCGGGACAGCCTATCTCTGGAAACACCATATATTTT
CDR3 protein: CASVASGQPISGNTIYF

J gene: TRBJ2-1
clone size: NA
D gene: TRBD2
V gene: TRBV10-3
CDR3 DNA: TGTGCCATCAGGGGACTAGCGGATTACAATGAGCAGTTCTTC
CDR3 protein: CAIRGLADYNEQFF

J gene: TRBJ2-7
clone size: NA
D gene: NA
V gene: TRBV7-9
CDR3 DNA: TGTGCCAGCAGTTATACGGCGGCTCGCGAGCAGTACTTC
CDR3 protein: CASSYTAAREQYF

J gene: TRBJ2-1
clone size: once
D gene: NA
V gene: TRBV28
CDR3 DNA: TGTGCCAGCAGTCCTCCTGAGGGGGAACGCTCCTACAATGAGCAGTTCTTC
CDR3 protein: CASSPPEGERSYNEQFF

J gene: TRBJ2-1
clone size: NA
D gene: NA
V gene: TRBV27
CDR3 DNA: TGTGCCAGCAGTTTCGGTGCGAGCTACAATGAGCAGTTCTTC
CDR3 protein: CASSFGASYNEQFF

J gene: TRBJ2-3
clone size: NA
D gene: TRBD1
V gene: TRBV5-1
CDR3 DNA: TGCGCCAGCAGTTTTCCGGGACAGGGCACAGATACGCAGTATTTT
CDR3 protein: CASSFPGQGTDTQYF

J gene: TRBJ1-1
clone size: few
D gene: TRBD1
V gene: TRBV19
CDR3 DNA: TGTGCCAGTAGTGAAGGACAGGGCGCGGCTGAAGCTTTCTTT
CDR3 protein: CASSEGQGAAEAFF

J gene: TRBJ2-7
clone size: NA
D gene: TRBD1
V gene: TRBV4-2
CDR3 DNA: TGTGCCAGCAGCCAAGAGCTTGGACAGGCGGTCCACGAGCAGTACTTC
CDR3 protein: CASSQELGQAVHEQYF

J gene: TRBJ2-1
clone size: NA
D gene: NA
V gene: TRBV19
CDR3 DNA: TGTGCCAGTGGCCCAGGGGTCAATGAGCAGTTCTTC
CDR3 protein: CASGPGVNEQFF

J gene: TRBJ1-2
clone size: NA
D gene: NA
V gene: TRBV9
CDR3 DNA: TGTGCCAGCAGCGTAGCAGGGGATGGCTACACCTTC
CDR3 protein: CASSVAGDGYTF

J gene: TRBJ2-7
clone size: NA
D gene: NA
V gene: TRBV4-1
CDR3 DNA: TGCGCCAGCAGTCGGGATGGGCTGAACGAGCAGTACTTC
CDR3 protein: CASSRDGLNEQYF

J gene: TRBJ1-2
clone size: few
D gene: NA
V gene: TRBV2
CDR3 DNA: TGTGCCAGCAGTGACTCCAGAAATACGAATGGCTACACCTTC
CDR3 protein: CASSDSRNTNGYTF

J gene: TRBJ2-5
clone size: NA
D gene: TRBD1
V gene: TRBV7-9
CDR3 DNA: TGTGCCAGCAGCCTGACAGGGGGCGAAGAAGAGACCCAGTACTTC
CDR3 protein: CASSLTGGEEETQYF

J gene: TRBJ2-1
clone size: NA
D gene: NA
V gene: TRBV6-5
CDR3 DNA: TGTGCCAGCAGAGGAGAGGGGGGGTTGGAGAATGAGCAGTTCTTC
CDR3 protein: CASRGEGGLENEQFF

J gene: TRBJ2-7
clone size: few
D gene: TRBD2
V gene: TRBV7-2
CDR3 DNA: TGTGCCAGCAGCCCCTCGGGGGGTGCCATTGGGAGGACCTACGAGCAGTACTTC
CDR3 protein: CASSPSGGAIGRTYEQYF

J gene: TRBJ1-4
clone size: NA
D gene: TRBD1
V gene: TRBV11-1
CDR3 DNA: TGTGCCAGCAGCCGGATAACAGGGGCAACTAATGAAAAACTGTTTTTT
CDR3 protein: CASSRITGATNEKLFF

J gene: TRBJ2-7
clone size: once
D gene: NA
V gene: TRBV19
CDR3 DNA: TGTGCCAGTAGTATAGGCAGGACCTACGAGCAGTACTTC
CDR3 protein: CASSIGRTYEQYF

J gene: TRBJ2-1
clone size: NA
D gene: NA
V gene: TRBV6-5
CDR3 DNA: TGTGCCAGCAGTTATTCCGACAATGAGCAGTTCTTC
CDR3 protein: CASSYSDNEQFF

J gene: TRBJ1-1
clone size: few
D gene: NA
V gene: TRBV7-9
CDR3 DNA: TGTGCCAGCAGTCTCGGGGAGGGGACTGAAGCTTTCTTT
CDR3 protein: CASSLGEGTEAFF

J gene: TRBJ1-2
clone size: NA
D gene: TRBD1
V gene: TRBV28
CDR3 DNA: TGTGCCAGCAGTTTTGACAGGGACTATGGCTACACCTTC
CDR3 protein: CASSFDRDYGYTF

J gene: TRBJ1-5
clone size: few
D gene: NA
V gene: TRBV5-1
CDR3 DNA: TGCGCCAGCAGCTTGGATCTGGGGGGTTGGAGCAATCAGCCCCAGCATTTT
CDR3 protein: CASSLDLGGWSNQPQHF

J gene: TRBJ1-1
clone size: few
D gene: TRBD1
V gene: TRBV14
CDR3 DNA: TGTGCCAGCAGCCACCACAGGGGGAGGAGGACTGAAGCTTTCTTT
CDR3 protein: CASSHHRGRRTEAFF

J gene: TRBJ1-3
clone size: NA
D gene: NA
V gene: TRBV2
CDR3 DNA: TGTGCCAGCAGTGGGGAGAGAACCTCTGGAAACACCATATATTTT
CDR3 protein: CASSGERTSGNTIYF

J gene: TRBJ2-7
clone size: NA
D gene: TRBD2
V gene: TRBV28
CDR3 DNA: TGTGCCAGCAGTCGGACTAGCGGGGGATACGAGCAGTACTTC
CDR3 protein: CASSRTSGGYEQYF

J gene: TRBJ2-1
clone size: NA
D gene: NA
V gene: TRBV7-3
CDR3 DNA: TGTGCCAGCAGCGACGGGATGAGCTCCTACAATGAGCAGTTCTTC
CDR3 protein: CASSDGMSSYNEQFF

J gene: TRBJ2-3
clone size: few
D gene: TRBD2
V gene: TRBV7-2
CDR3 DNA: TGTGCCAGCAGCCCACGGACTAGCGGGTTTAGCACAGATACGCAGTATTTT
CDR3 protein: CASSPRTSGFSTDTQYF

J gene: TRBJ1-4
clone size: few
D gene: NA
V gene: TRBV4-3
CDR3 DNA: TGCGCCAGCAGCCAGTCGAGTGCAACTAATGAAAAACTGTTTTTT
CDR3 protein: CASSQSSATNEKLFF

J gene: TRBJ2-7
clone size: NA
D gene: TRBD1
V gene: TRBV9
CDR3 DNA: TGTGCCAGCAGCGTAGCGGGACAGGCGAGCACCTACGAGCAGTACTTC
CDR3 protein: CASSVAGQASTYEQYF

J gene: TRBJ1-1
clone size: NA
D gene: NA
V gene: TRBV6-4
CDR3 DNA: TGTACCAGCAGTGACCAGGCCAACACTGAAGCTTTCTTT
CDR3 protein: CTSSDQANTEAFF

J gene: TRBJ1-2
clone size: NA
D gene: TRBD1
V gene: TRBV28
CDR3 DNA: TGTGCCAGCAGTTCGGCCCAGGGGGATTATGGCTACACCTTC
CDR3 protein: CASSSAQGDYGYTF

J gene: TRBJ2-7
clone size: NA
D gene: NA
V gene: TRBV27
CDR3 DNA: TGTGCCAGCAGTTTTAACAGAAACTCCTACGAGCAGTACTTC
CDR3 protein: CASSFNRNSYEQYF

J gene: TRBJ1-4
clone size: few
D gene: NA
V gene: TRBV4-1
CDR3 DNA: TGCGCCAGCAGCCAAGAGGTCGTAGAGGGCGGAAAACTGTTTTTT
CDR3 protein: CASSQEVVEGGKLFF

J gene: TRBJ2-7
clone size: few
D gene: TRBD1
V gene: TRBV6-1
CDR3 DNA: TGTGCCAGCAGTAAGACAGGGGAAGGCTACGAGCAGTACTTC
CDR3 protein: CASSKTGEGYEQYF

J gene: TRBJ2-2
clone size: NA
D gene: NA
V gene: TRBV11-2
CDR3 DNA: TGTGCCAGCAGCTTAGTGAACCCGAGAAACACCGGGGAGCTGTTTTTT
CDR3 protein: CASSLVNPRNTGELFF

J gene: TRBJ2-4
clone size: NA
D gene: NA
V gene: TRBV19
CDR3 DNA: TGTGCCAGTAGTATGGAACAGCCTTCCAAAAACATTCAGTACTTC
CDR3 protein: CASSMEQPSKNIQYF

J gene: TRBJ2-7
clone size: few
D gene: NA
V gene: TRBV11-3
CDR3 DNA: TGTGCCAGCAGCTTAGGGGGAGTCTCGAGGGAGCAGTACTTC
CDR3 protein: CASSLGGVSREQYF

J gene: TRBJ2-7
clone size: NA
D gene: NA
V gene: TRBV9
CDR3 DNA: TGTGCCAGCAGCGCCGATACTCACGAGCAGTACTTC
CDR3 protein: CASSADTHEQYF

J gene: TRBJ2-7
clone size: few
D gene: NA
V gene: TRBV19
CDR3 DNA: TGTGCCAGTAGTATTTTGGGCGCCGGGAAATCCTACGAGCAGTACTTC
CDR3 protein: CASSILGAGKSYEQYF